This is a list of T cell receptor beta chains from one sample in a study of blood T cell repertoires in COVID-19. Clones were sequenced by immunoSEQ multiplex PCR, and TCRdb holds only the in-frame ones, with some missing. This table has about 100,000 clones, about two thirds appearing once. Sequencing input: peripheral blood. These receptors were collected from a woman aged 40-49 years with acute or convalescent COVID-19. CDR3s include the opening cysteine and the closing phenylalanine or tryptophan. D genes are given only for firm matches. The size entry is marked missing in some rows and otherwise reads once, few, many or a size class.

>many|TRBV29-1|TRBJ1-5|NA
CSVEEDRYQPQHF
TGCAGCGTTGAAGAGGACAGATATCAGCCCCAGCATTTT
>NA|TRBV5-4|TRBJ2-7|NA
CASSLTARGYEQYF
TGTGCCAGCAGCTTGACCGCTCGAGGGTACGAGCAGTACTTC
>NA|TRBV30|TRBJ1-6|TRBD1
CAWSVGTANSPLHF
TGTGCCTGGAGTGTGGGGACAGCTAACTCACCCCTCCACTTT
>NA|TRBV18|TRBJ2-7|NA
CASSPSPREQYF
TGTGCCAGCTCACCCTCGCCGCGGGAGCAGTACTTC
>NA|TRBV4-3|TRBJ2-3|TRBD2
CASSPRTSGGADTQYF
TGCGCCAGCAGCCCTAGGACTAGCGGGGGGGCGGACACGCAGTATTTT
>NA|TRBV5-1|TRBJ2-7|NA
CASSPTPQQGYEQYF
TGCGCCAGCAGCCCGACACCCCAACAGGGTTACGAGCAGTACTTC
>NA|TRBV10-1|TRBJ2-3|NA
CASSEGGFWGSTDTQYF
TGCGCCAGCAGTGAGGGAGGCTTCTGGGGTTCCACAGATACGCAGTATTTT
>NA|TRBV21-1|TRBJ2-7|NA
CASSKGTLTIYEQYF
TGTGCCAGCAGCAAAGGAACTCTCACTATATACGAGCAGTACTTC
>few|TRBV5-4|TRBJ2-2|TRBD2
CASSSPTSDGELFF
TGTGCCAGCAGCTCCCCGACTAGCGACGGGGAGCTGTTTTTT
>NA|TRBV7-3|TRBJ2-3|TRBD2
CASSLNGLAGDTQYF
TGTGCCAGCAGCTTAAACGGACTAGCAGGGGATACGCAGTATTTT
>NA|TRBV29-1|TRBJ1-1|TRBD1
CSAGQGAQNTEAFF
TGCAGCGCCGGACAGGGGGCGCAGAACACTGAAGCTTTCTTT
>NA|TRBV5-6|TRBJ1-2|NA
CASSYQGRDYGYTF
TGTGCCAGCAGCTACCAAGGCAGGGACTATGGCTACACCTTC
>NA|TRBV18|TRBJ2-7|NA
CASSPAGAVYEQYF
TGTGCCAGCTCACCTGCAGGGGCTGTTTACGAGCAGTACTTC
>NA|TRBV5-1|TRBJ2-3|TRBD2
CASSSGLDTDTQYF
TGCGCCAGCAGCTCGGGACTAGACACAGATACGCAGTATTTT
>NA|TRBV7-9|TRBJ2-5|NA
CASSLGQVGETQYF
TGTGCCAGCAGCTTAGGCCAGGTTGGGGAGACCCAGTACTTC
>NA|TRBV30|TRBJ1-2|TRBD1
CAWSVAQTGVGYTF
TGCGCCTGGAGTGTAGCTCAGACAGGGGTAGGCTACACCTTC
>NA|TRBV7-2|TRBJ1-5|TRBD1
CASSVAGTGYNQPQHF
TGTGCCAGCAGCGTAGCCGGGACAGGGTACAATCAGCCCCAGCATTTT
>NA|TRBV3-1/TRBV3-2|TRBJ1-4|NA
CASSLQFNEKLFF
TGTGCCAGCAGCCTTCAATTTAATGAAAAACTGTTTTTT
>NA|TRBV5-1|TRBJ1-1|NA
CASSQTANTEAFF
TGCGCCAGCAGCCAAACAGCGAACACTGAAGCTTTCTTT
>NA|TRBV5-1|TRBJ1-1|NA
CASSLYGGRRMNTEAFF
TGCGCCAGCAGCTTGTATGGCGGAAGACGCATGAACACTGAAGCTTTCTTT
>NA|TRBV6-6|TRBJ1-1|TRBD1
CASSPDRGGAEAFF
TGTGCCAGCAGTCCGGACAGGGGTGGCGCTGAAGCTTTCTTT
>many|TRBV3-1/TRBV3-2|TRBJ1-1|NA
CASGPGGPEAFF
TGTGCCAGCGGCCCGGGAGGGCCTGAAGCTTTCTTT
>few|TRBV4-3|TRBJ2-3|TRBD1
CASSQNTDRRPTDTQYF
TGCGCCAGCAGCCAAAACACGGACAGGAGACCCACAGATACGCAGTATTTT
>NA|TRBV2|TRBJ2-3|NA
CASKGAVSTDTQYF
TGTGCCAGCAAAGGGGCAGTAAGCACAGATACGCAGTATTTT
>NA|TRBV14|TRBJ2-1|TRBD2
CASSQVPGTKGNEQFF
TGTGCCAGCAGCCAAGTCCCGGGGACTAAAGGCAATGAGCAGTTCTTC
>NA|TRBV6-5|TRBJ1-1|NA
CASSPAGNTEAFF
TGTGCCAGCAGCCCAGCGGGGAACACTGAAGCTTTCTTT
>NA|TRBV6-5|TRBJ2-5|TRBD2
CASGTSGETQYF
TGTGCCAGCGGGACTAGCGGGGAGACCCAGTACTTC
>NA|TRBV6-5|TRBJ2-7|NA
CASEGGPSYEQYF
TGTGCCAGCGAGGGGGGGCCCTCCTACGAGCAGTACTTC
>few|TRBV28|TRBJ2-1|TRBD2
CASSLQAKYSLASGGYEQFF
TGTGCCAGCAGCCTCCAAGCAAAGTATAGTTTGGCTAGCGGGGGGTATGAGCAGTTCTTC
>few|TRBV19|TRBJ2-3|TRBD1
CASSIDGQGGTDTQYF
TGTGCCAGTAGTATAGATGGGCAGGGGGGCACAGATACGCAGTATTTT
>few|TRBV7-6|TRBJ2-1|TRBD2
CASSERGNYNEQFF
TGTGCCAGCAGTGAGCGGGGGAACTACAATGAGCAGTTCTTC
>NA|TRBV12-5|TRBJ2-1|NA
CASGLEHGGSEQFF
TGTGCTAGTGGTTTAGAACACGGTGGTAGCGAGCAGTTCTTC
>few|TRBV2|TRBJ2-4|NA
CASNSANSGNIQYF
TGTGCCAGCAACTCCGCCAACAGCGGAAACATTCAGTACTTC
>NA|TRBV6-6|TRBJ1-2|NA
CASSRSIQGIDGYTF
TGTGCCAGCAGCCGATCCATACAGGGAATAGATGGCTACACCTTC
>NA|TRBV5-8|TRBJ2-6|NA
CASRSGLAISGANVLTF
TGTGCCAGCAGATCGGGTCTTGCGATCTCTGGGGCCAACGTCCTGACTTTC
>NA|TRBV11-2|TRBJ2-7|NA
CASSLDGGRQYF
TGTGCCAGCAGCTTAGACGGCGGGCGGCAGTACTTC
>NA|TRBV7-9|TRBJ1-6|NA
CASSLRAYNSPLHF
TGTGCCAGCAGCTTACGGGCCTATAATTCACCCCTCCACTTT
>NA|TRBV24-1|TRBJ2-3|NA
CATRSGKGGDTDTQYF
TGTGCCACCAGAAGTGGGAAGGGGGGGGACACAGATACGCAGTATTTT
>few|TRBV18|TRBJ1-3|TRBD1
CASSPSRTGGLGNTIYF
TGTGCCAGCTCACCATCACGGACAGGGGGCTTGGGAAACACCATATATTTT
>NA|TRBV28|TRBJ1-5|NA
CASVTGTRQPQHF
TGTGCCAGCGTTACAGGGACACGTCAGCCCCAGCATTTT
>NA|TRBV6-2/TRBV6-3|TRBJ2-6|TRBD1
CASSHGQGAGANVLTF
TGTGCCAGCAGTCACGGACAGGGTGCTGGGGCCAACGTCCTGACTTTC
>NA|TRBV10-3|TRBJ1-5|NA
CAISEGDQPQHF
TGTGCCATCAGTGAAGGGGATCAGCCCCAGCATTTT